This T cell receptor (beta chain) was retrieved from a study of T cells in localized non-small cell lung cancer. Per the germline V gene, CDR1 is SGHRS and CDR2 is YFSETQ. Trimming at V came to 4 bases and at J to 3 bases, leaving 6 bases not matched to a gene. This CDR3 is 14 amino acids long. Study-wide results and limits: An association was observed between higher blood T cell density and longer overall survival. It was uninvolved adjacent lung that showed the highest T cell clonality, exceeding tumor. When the top 100 tumor clones were examined, a median approximately 62 of them also appeared in the adjacent lung, which was paired and uninvolved. Heterogeneity cannot be ruled out, as sequencing used one tumor region only.

TCRdb's table, derived via immunoSEQ multiplex PCR, lists solely in-frame clones and lacks some. This table has tens of thousands of clones, roughly 89% appearing once. On this clone: What it binds is not known.

The receptor's source is a man aged 40 to 75 with stage I squamous cell lung carcinoma. This material consisted of peripheral blood, taken before any cancer treatment. The V call is TRBV5-1, the J call TRBJ2-5, with 7 bases that match TRBD1. CDR3 region: CASSPQGGEETQYF. CDR3 nucleotide sequence: TGCGCCAGCAGCCCCCAAGGGGGCGAAGAGACCCAGTACTTC.